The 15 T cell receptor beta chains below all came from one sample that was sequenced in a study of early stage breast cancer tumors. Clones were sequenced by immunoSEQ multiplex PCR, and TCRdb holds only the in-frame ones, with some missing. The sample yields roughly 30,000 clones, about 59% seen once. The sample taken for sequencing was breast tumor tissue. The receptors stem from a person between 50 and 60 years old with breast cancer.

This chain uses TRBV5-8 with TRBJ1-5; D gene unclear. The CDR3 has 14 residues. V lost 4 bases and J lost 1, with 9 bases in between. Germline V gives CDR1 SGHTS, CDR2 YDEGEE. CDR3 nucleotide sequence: TGTGCCAGCAGCGTGGTCGGGAGCAATCAGCCCCAGCATTTT. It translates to CASSVVGSNQPQHF.

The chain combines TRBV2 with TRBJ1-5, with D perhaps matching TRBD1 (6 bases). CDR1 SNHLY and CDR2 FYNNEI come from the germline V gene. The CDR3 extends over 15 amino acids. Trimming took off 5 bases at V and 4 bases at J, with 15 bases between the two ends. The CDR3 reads CASSYTGTLNQPQHF. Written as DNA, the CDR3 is TGTGCCAGCAGTTATACCGGGACACTGAATCAGCCCCAGCATTTT.

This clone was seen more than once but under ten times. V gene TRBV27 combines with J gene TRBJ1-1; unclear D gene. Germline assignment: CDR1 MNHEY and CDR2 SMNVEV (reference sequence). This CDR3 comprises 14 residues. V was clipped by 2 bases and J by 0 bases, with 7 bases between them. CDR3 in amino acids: CASSLQYMNTEAFF. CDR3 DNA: TGTGCCAGCAGTTTACAATATATGAACACTGAAGCTTTCTTT.

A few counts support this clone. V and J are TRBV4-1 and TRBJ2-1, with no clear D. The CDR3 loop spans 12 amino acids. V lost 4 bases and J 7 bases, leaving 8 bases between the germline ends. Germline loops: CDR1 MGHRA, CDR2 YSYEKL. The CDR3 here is CASSPSKNEQFF. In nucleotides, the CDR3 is TGCGCCAGCAGCCCTAGTAAGAATGAGCAGTTCTTC.

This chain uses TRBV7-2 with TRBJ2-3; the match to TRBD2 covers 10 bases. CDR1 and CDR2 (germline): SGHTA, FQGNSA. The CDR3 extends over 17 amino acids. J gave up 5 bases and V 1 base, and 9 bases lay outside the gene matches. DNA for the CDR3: TGTGCCAGCAGCTTAGTTTCAGCGGGGGGGGGTCAAGATACGCAGTATTTT. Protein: CASSLVSAGGGQDTQYF. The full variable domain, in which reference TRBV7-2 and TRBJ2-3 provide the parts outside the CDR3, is GAGVSQSPSNKVTEKGKDVELRCDPISGHTALYWYRQSLGQGLEFLIYFQGNSAPDKSGLPSDRFSAERTGGSVSTLTIQRTQQEDSAVYLCASSLVSAGGGQDTQYFGPGTRLTVL.

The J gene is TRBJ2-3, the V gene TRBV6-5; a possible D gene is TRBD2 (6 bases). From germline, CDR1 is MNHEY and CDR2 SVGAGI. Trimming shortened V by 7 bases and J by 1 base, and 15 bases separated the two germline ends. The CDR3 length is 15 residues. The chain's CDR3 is CASKRGLHGTDTQYF. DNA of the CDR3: TGTGCCAGCAAACGGGGACTTCATGGCACAGATACGCAGTATTTT.

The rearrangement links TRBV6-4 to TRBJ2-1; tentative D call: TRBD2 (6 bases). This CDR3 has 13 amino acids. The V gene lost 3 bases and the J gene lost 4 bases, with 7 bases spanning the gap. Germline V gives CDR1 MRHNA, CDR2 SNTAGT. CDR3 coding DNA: TGTGCCAGCAGTGAACGGGAGTACAATGAGCAGTTCTTC. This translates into CASSEREYNEQFF.

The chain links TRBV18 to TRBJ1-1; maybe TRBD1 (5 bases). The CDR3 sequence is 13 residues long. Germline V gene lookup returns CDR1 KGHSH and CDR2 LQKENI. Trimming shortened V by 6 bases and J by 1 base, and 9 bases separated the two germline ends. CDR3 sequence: CASSPTGNTEAFF. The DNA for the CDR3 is TGTGCCAGCTCCCCTACAGGGAACACTGAAGCTTTCTTT.

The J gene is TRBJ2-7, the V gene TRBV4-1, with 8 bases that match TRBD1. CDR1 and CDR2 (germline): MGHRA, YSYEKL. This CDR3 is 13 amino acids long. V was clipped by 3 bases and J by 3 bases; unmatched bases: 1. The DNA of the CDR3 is TGCGCCAGCAGCCAGACAGGGGACTACGAGCAGTACTTC. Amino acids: CASSQTGDYEQYF.

This CDR3 reads CASSIVSSPETQYF. CDR3 nucleotides: TGTGCCAGTAGTATAGTGAGCAGCCCAGAGACCCAGTACTTC. The chain employs TRBV19 and TRBJ2-5; D is unresolved. The CDR3 sequence is 14 residues long. V lost 1 base and J lost 4, with 10 bases in between. CDR1 and CDR2 (germline): LNHDA, SQIVND (reference sequence).

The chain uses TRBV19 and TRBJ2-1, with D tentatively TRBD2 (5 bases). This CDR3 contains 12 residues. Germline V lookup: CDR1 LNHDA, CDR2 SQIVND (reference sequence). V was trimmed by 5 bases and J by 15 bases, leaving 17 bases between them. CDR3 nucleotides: TGTGCCAGTAGTGATGAACTAGTCTTCCTGTTCTTC. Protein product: CASSDELVFLFF. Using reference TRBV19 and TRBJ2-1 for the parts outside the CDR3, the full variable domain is DGGITQSPKYLFRKEGQNVTLSCEQNLNHDAMYWYRQDPGQGLRLIYYSQIVNDFQKGDIAEGYSVSREKKESFPLTVTSAQKNPTAFYLCASSDELVFLFFGPGTRLTVL.

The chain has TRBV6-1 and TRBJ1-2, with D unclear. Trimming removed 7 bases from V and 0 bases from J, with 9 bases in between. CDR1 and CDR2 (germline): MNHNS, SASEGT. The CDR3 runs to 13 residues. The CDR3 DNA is TGTGCCAGCACCCTCGGCGCTAACTATGGCTACACCTTC. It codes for CASTLGANYGYTF.

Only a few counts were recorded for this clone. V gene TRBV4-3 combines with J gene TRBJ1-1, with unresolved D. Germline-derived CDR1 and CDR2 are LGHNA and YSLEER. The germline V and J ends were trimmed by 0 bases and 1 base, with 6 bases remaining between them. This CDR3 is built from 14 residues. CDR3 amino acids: CASSQEWGNTEAFF. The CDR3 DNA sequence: TGCGCCAGCAGCCAAGAGTGGGGGAACACTGAAGCTTTCTTT.

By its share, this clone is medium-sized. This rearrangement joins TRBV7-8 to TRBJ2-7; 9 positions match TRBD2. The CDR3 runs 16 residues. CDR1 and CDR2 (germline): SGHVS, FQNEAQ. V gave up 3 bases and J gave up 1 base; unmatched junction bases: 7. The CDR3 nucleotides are TGTGCCAGCAGCTTGTATAGCGGGAGTCCGTCCTACGAGCAGTACTTC. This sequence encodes CASSLYSGSPSYEQYF.

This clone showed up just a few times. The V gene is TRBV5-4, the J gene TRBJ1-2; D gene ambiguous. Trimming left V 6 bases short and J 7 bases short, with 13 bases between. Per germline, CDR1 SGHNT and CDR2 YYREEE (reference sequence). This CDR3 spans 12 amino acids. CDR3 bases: TGTGCCAGCAACGAGGGCCTAGGTGGCTACACCTTC. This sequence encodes CASNEGLGGYTF.